One sample yielded the 9 T cell receptor beta chains listed below, sequenced in a study of T cell changes during pregnancy in multiple sclerosis. The method was immunoSEQ multiplex PCR; TCRdb's version includes in-frame clones alone and lacks a portion of them. The repertoire holds under 65,000 clones, with around 90% as singletons. The source material was CD4+ T cells from peripheral blood mononuclear cells, sampled after pregnancy. These TCRs come from a female donor in good health, enrolled as a control in a pregnancy study.

V is TRBV6-5 and J is TRBJ2-1; D gene unclear. The germline V gene encodes CDR1 MNHEY and CDR2 SVGAGI. V lost 4 bases and J lost 6, with 13 bases in between. The length of the CDR3 is 14 residues. The CDR3, as DNA: TGTGCCAGCAGTTCCCTCCGGGTGCGCAATGAGCAGTTCTTC. Protein: CASSSLRVRNEQFF.

The chain couples TRBV19 to TRBJ2-1; D is possibly TRBD2 (6 bases). From germline, CDR1 is LNHDA and CDR2 SQIVND (reference sequence). The germline V and J ends were trimmed by 3 bases and 2 bases, with 23 bases remaining between them. This CDR3 is 19 amino acids long. The CDR3 nucleotides are TGTGCCAGTAGTATGGACCCCGGGGGAGCGGGCAAGACCTACAATGAGCAGTTCTTC. Its translation: CASSMDPGGAGKTYNEQFF.

V is TRBV18 and J is TRBJ1-4; TRBD1 aligns across 7 bases. The germline V gene has CDR1 KGHSH and CDR2 LQKENI. V lost 6 bases, J lost 4 bases, and 5 bases stayed unmatched. The CDR3 has 14 residues. CDR3 residues: CASSTGTVNEKLFF. As DNA, the CDR3 is TGTGCCAGCTCCACCGGGACAGTTAATGAAAAACTGTTTTTT.

This clone was recorded a few times. This chain joins TRBV7-8 and TRBJ1-1; D remains unclear. Per germline, CDR1 SGHVS and CDR2 FQNEAQ. Trimming shortened V by 5 bases and J by 3 bases, and 10 bases separated the two germline ends. The CDR3 has 13 residues. The CDR3 DNA sequence: TGTGCCAGCAGCCCGAACCCAGACACTGAAGCTTTCTTT. Protein sequence: CASSPNPDTEAFF.

This clone showed up just once. The J gene is TRBJ2-7, the V gene TRBV11-2; 13 bases map to TRBD2. Germline CDR1 is SGHAT and CDR2 is FQNNGV. The CDR3 length is 17 residues. V shed 10 bases, J shed 5 bases, and the junction held 17 bases outside the gene matches. The CDR3 protein is CATRVGLLAGGRNEQYF. The CDR3 DNA reads TGTGCCACCAGGGTGGGGCTACTAGCGGGAGGGCGGAACGAGCAGTACTTC.

The chain carries TRBV10-3 and TRBJ2-7; D perhaps matches TRBD2 (5 bases). The CDR3 is made up of 17 amino acids. CDR1 is ENHRY and CDR2 is SYGVKD in the germline V gene. Trimming removed 2 bases at V and 1 base at J, with 18 bases between. The CDR3: CAISETLVGPSSYEQYF. The CDR3 nucleotides are TGTGCCATCAGTGAGACACTAGTAGGCCCGAGTTCCTACGAGCAGTACTTC.

The V gene is TRBV28, the J gene TRBJ2-3; D is undetermined. Trimming shortened V by 6 bases and J by 4 bases, and 11 bases separated the two germline ends. CDR1 is MDHEN, CDR2 SYDVKM, per germline. This CDR3 is built from 13 residues. CDR3 sequence: CASRPYIADTQYF. In DNA form, the CDR3 reads TGTGCCAGCAGGCCATATATAGCAGATACGCAGTATTTT.

This clone has more than one count but fewer than ten. The chain couples TRBV18 to TRBJ2-5; 9 nucleotides agree with TRBD2. The germline CDR1 and CDR2 sequences are KGHSH and LQKENI. This CDR3 is 18 amino acids long. V shed 3 bases and J 0 bases; nucleotides not matched to a gene: 11. Written as DNA, the CDR3 is TGTGCCAGCTCACCCCGGGGACTAGCCATAATATACCAAGAGACCCAGTACTTC. Its translation is CASSPRGLAIIYQETQYF. The whole variable domain, filled in from reference TRBV18 and TRBJ2-5, reads NAGVMQNPRHLVRRRGQEARLRCSPMKGHSHVYWYRQLPEEGLKFMVYLQKENIIDESGMPKERFSAEFPKEGPSILRIQQVVRGDSAAYFCASSPRGLAIIYQETQYFGPGTRLLVL.

The chain combines TRBV5-4 with TRBJ2-5, with a possible D match to TRBD1 (5 bases). CDR1 SGHNT and CDR2 YYREEE come from the germline V gene (reference sequence). This CDR3 region has 15 residues. Trimming cost V 3 bases and J 0 bases, with 12 bases left between them. Written as DNA, the CDR3 is TGTGCCAGCAGCTGGGAAGGGGCTTACCAAGAGACCCAGTACTTC. Translation gives CASSWEGAYQETQYF.